The source of this T cell receptor (beta chain) is a study of T cell responses to AZD1222 COVID-19 vaccine. Study-wide points: At baseline, seropositivity was found in only six AZD1222 recipients.

The CDR3 consists of 13 residues. Germline CDR1 reads LNHDA; CDR2 reads SQIVND (reference sequence). Trimming left V 5 bases short and J 4 bases short, with 11 bases between. Of note for this clone: The antigen is unknown.

Data came from immunoSEQ multiplex PCR; TCRdb stores just in-frame clones and leaves some out. Of approximately 100,000 clones listed, roughly nine tenths are singletons. The gene calls are TRBV19 and TRBJ2-5; no firm D call. The source material was peripheral blood, sampled 28 days after the second AZD1222 dose. The receptor's source is an adult who received the AZD1222 COVID-19 vaccine. CDR3 sequence: CASSFMLGETQYF. For the CDR3, the DNA is TGTGCCAGTAGTTTCATGCTAGGAGAGACCCAGTACTTC.